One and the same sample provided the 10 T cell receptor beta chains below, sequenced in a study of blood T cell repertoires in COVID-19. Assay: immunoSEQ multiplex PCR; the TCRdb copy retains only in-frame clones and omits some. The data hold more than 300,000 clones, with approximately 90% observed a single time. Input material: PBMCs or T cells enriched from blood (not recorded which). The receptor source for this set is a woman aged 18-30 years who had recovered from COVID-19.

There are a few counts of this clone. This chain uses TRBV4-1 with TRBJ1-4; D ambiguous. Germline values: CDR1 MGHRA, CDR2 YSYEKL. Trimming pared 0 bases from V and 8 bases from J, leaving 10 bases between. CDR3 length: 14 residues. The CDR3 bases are TGCGCCAGCAGCCAAGATATTGTCCCCGAAAAACTGTTTTTT. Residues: CASSQDIVPEKLFF.

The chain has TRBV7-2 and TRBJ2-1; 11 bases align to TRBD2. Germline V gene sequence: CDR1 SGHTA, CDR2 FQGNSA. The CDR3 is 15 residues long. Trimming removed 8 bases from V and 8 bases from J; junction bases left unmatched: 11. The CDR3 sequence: CASGQGLAAIDEQFF. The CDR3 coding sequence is TGTGCCAGCGGCCAGGGACTAGCGGCTATAGATGAGCAGTTCTTC.

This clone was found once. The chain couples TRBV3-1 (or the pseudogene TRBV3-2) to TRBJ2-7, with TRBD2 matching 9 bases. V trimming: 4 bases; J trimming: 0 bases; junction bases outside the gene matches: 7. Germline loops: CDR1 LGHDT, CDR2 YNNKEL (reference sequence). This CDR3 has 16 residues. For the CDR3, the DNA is TGTGCCAGCAGCCCCAGCGGGGGGCGCCGCTCCTACGAGCAGTACTTC. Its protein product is CASSPSGGRRSYEQYF.

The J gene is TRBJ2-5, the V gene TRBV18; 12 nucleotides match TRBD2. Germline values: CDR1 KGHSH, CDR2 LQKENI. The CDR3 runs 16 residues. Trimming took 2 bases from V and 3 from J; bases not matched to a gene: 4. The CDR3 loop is CASSPSGLAGKETQYF. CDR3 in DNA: TGTGCCAGCTCACCATCCGGACTAGCGGGAAAAGAGACCCAGTACTTC.

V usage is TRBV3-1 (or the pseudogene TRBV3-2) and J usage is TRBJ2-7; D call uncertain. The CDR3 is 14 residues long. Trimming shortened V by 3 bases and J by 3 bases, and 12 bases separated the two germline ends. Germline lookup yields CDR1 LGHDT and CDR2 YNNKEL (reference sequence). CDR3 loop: CASSQLAQSYEQYF. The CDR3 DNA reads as TGTGCCAGCAGCCAGCTGGCACAGAGCTACGAGCAGTACTTC.

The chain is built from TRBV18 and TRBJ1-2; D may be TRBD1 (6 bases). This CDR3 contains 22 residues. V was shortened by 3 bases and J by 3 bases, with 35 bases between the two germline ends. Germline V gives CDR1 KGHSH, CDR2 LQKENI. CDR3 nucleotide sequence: TGTGCCAGCTCACCCTACTGGGGGCGGATACTACCAAAACAGAACTACGACTATGGCTACACCTTC. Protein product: CASSPYWGRILPKQNYDYGYTF. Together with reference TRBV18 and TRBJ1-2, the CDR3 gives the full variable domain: NAGVMQNPRHLVRRRGQEARLRCSPMKGHSHVYWYRQLPEEGLKFMVYLQKENIIDESGMPKERFSAEFPKEGPSILRIQQVVRGDSAAYFCASSPYWGRILPKQNYDYGYTFGSGTRLTVV.

The CDR3 sequence: CASSLVGGRGSEQFF. The CDR3 bases are TGTGCCAGCAGCTTAGTAGGGGGCAGAGGAAGTGAGCAGTTCTTC. The rearrangement joins TRBV11-2 to TRBJ2-1, with TRBD1 matching 7 bases. Trimming cost V 1 base and J 9 bases; bases outside gene matches: 9. Per the germline V gene, CDR1 is SGHAT and CDR2 is FQNNGV. The CDR3 has 15 residues.

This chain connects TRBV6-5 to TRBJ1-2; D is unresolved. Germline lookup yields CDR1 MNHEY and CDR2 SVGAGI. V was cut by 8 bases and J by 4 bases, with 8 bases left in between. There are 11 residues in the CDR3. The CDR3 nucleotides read TGTGCCAGCGTAGTTGGCTATGGCTACACCTTC. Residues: CASVVGYGYTF.

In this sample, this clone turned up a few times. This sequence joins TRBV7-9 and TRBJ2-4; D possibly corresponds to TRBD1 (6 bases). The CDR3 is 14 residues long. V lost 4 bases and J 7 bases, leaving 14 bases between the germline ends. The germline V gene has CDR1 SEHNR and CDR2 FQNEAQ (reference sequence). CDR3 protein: CASSSDRTVNIQYF. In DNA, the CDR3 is TGTGCCAGCAGCTCCGACCGGACAGTTAACATTCAGTACTTC.

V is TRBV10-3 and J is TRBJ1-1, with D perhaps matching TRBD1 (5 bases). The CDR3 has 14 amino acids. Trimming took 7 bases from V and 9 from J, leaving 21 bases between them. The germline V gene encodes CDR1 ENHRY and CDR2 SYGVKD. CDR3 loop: CAITAVAREAKAFF. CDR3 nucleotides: TGTGCCATCACTGCCGTGGCCAGGGAAGCGAAAGCTTTCTTT.